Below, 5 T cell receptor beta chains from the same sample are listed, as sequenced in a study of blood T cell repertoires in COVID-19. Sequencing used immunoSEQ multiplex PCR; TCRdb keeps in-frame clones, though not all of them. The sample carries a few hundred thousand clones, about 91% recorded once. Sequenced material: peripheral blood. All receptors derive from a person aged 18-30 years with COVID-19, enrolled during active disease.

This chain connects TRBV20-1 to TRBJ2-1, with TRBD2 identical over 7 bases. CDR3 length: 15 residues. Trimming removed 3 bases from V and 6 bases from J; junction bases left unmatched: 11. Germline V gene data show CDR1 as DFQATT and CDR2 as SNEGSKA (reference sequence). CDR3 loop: CSASYVASGGNEQFF. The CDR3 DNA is TGCAGTGCTAGTTACGTGGCTAGCGGTGGCAATGAGCAGTTCTTC.

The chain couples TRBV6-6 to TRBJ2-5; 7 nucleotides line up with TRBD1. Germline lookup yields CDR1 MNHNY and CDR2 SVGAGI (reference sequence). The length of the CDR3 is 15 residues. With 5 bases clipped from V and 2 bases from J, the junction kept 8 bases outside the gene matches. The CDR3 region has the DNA TGTGCCAGCAGTAACGGACAGGCAGTGCAAGAGACCCAGTACTTC. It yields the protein CASSNGQAVQETQYF.

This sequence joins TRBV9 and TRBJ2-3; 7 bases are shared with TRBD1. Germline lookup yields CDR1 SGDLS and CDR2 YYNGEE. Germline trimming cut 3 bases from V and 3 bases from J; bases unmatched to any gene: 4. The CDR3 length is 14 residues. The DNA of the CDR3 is TGTGCCAGCAGCGGACAGGGTTATACAGATACGCAGTATTTT. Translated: CASSGQGYTDTQYF.

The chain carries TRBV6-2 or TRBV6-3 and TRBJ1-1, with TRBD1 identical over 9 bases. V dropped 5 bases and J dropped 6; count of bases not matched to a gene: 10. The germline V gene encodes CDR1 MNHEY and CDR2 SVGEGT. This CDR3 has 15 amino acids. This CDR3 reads CASSKNTGGIAEAFF. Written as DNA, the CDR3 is TGTGCCAGCAGTAAAAATACAGGGGGCATCGCTGAAGCTTTCTTT.

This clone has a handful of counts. As DNA, the CDR3 is TGTGCCAGCAGCCCAGAGGCGGGACCCTCGATTGGTGAAGCTTTCTTT. This encodes CASSPEAGPSIGEAFF. The V call is TRBV7-8, the J call TRBJ1-1; maybe TRBD1 (5 bases). The CDR3 totals 16 residues. The germline gives CDR1 SGHVS, CDR2 FQNEAQ. The V end was cut by 5 bases, the J end by 7 bases, with 23 bases between.